This T cell receptor beta chain was sequenced for a study of a mutant IDH1 vaccine in newly diagnosed glioma. Described time point: week 35, safety follow-up. Doses of 300 ug of mutant IDH1 20-mer peptide were given with topical imiquimod. Concerning this clone: Its antigen is still unknown.

Germline CDR1 and CDR2: MNHEY and SMNVEV (reference sequence). Unmatched junction bases numbered 5, after V lost 1 base and J lost 5 bases. The CDR3 has 16 amino acids. The repertoire was sequenced with immunoSEQ multiplex PCR; TCRdb's copy has only in-frame clones and lacks some. Here the sample spans 69,000 or so clones, around 90% being singletons. The origin of this receptor is a young man with glioma. Here the sequenced sample was PBMCs, taken from a glioma patient whose treatment included an IDH1 peptide vaccine. This chain links TRBV27 with TRBJ1-6; 7 bases match TRBD1. The CDR3 bases are TGTGCCAGCAGTTTATATGCAGGGGGAAATAATTCACCCCTCCACTTT. Translating it yields CASSLYAGGNNSPLHF.